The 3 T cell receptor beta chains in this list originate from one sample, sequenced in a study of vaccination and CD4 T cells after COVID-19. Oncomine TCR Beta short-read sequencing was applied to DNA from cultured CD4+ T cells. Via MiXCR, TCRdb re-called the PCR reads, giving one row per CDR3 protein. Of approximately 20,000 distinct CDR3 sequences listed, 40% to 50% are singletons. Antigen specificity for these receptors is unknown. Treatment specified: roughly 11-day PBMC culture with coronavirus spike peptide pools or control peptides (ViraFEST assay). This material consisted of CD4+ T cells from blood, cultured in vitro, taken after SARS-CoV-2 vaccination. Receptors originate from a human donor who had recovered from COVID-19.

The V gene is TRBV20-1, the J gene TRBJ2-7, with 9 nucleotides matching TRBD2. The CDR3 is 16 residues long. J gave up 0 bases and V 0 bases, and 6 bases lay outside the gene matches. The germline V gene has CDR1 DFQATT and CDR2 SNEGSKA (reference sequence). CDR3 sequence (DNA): TGCAGTGCTAGAGATGAGGTAGCGGGGGCCTCCTACGAGCAGTACTTC. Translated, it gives CSARDEVAGASYEQYF.

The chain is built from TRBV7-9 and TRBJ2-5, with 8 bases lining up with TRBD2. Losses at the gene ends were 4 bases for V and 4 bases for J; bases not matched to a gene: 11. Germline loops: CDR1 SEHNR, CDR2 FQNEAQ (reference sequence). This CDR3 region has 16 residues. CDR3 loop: CASSSGFAGGRETQYF. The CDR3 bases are TGTGCCAGCAGCTCTGGTTTCGCGGGGGGTAGAGAGACCCAGTACTTC.

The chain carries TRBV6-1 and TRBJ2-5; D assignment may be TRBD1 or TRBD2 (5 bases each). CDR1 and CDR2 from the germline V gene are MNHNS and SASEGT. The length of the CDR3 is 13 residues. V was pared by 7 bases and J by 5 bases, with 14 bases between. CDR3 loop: CASTPPGRETQYF. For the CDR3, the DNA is TGTGCCAGCACCCCCCCGGGGCGGGAGACCCAGTACTTC.